Each of the 29 T cell receptor beta chains below was sequenced from the same sample in a study of beta chain features in type 1 diabetes. What was sequenced were expressed TCRB transcripts, since all of the isolated RNA had been reverse transcribed. Profiled with immunoSEQ multiplex PCR; TCRdb holds only in-frame clones, not every one. The sample consists of about 140,000 clones, approximately 9.8% of them appearing once. The sequenced material came from central memory CD4+ T cells from blood. The receptor source for this set is a woman in her forties in good health.

This clone was counted many times. This chain links TRBV10-3 with TRBJ2-7, with a possible D match to TRBD2 (5 bases). V lost 3 bases to trimming and J lost 3 bases, with 12 bases between them. Germline V gene sequence: CDR1 ENHRY, CDR2 SYGVKD. The CDR3 is made up of 14 amino acids. CDR3 protein: CAISDFGSGYEQYF. CDR3 coding DNA: TGTGCCATCAGTGATTTCGGCAGCGGCTACGAGCAGTACTTC.

This chain connects TRBV18 to TRBJ2-3; 13 bases align to TRBD2. The CDR3 loop spans 16 amino acids. V shed 6 bases and J 5 bases; nucleotides not matched to a gene: 8. Germline V gene data show CDR1 as KGHSH and CDR2 as LQKENI. The CDR3 sequence: CASSPTSGGHRDTQYF. As DNA, the CDR3 is TGTGCCAGCTCCCCGACTAGCGGGGGGCATCGAGATACGCAGTATTTT. Filled out from reference TRBV18 and TRBJ2-3, the complete variable domain reads NAGVMQNPRHLVRRRGQEARLRCSPMKGHSHVYWYRQLPEEGLKFMVYLQKENIIDESGMPKERFSAEFPKEGPSILRIQQVVRGDSAAYFCASSPTSGGHRDTQYFGPGTRLTVL.

This clone was recorded a few times. The rearrangement links TRBV5-6 to TRBJ2-3, with 8 bases identical to TRBD1. V was clipped by 4 bases and J by 6 bases; unmatched bases: 10. CDR1 and CDR2 (germline): SGHDT, YYEEEE. CDR3 length: 15 residues. CDR3 nucleotides: TGTGCCAGCAGCACTTCGACAGGGGATTGGGATACGCAGTATTTT. This codes for CASSTSTGDWDTQYF.

This chain links TRBV5-6 with TRBJ2-6; possibly TRBD1 for D (5 bases). The V end was cut by 0 bases, the J end by 1 base, with 8 bases between. CDR1 and CDR2 from the germline V gene are SGHDT and YYEEEE. This CDR3 has 16 residues. The CDR3 is CASSLVTDSGANVLTF. The DNA for the CDR3 is TGTGCCAGCAGCTTGGTGACAGATTCTGGGGCCAACGTCCTGACTTTC.

This clone was seen a few times. J is TRBJ2-2 and V is TRBV4-2; the match to TRBD2 covers 10 bases. The germline V gene has CDR1 LGHNA and CDR2 YNFKEQ. There are 17 residues in the CDR3. V lost 4 bases to trimming and J lost 7 bases; unmatched junction nucleotides: 12. The CDR3 reads CASSPGFSGGIGGELFF. The CDR3 nucleotides read TGTGCCAGCAGCCCAGGCTTTAGCGGGGGGATCGGCGGGGAGCTGTTTTTT.

This clone was counted between two and nine times. The chain uses TRBV18 and TRBJ1-2, with D tentatively TRBD1 (6 bases). Trimming took 3 bases from V and 4 from J, leaving 18 bases between them. Germline CDR1 reads KGHSH; CDR2 reads LQKENI. CDR3 length equals 16 residues. The CDR3 sequence: CASSPGGGLSLYGYTF. As DNA, the CDR3 is TGTGCCAGCTCACCGGGCGGGGGGCTCTCCCTCTATGGCTACACCTTC.

This clone showed up just a few times. V is TRBV5-1 and J is TRBJ1-2; no firm D call. Germline values: CDR1 SGHRS, CDR2 YFSETQ. The CDR3 is made up of 14 amino acids. The V end was cut by 0 bases, the J end by 6 bases, with 12 bases between. The CDR3 nucleotides are TGCGCCAGCAGCTTGGAAGCCAGCGCTGATGGCTACACCTTC. It is translated as CASSLEASADGYTF.

Only a few counts were recorded for this clone. The rearrangement uses TRBV6-5 and TRBJ1-4; a possible D gene is TRBD1 (6 bases). CDR1 is MNHEY and CDR2 is SVGAGI in the germline V gene. V was clipped by 8 bases and J by 3 bases, with 13 bases between them. This CDR3 has 14 residues. DNA of the CDR3: TGTGCCAGCGCCACGGACAGCTCTAATGAAAAACTGTTTTTT. It encodes CASATDSSNEKLFF.

The rearrangement links TRBV6-5 to TRBJ1-5; no clear D. Germline CDR1 is MNHEY and CDR2 is SVGAGI. Deletions cut 0 bases from V and 7 bases from J, with 13 bases between. This CDR3 spans 15 amino acids. In DNA, the CDR3 is TGTGCCAGCAGTTACTCTAACGTCGCGGGACAGCCCCAGCATTTT. Translated, it gives CASSYSNVAGQPQHF.

The chain has TRBV5-1 and TRBJ2-5; TRBD1 matches 9 bases. This CDR3 is built from 15 residues. The V and J ends lost 5 bases and 5 bases, in that order; junction bases with no gene match: 10. Germline CDR1 is SGHRS and CDR2 is YFSETQ. This CDR3 is CASRETGGARETQYF. In DNA, the CDR3 is TGCGCCAGCAGAGAAACAGGGGGCGCCCGGGAGACCCAGTACTTC.

In this sample, this clone turned up a few times. The V and J genes are TRBV5-1 and TRBJ1-5; D is unclear. The V and J ends lost 0 bases and 0 bases respectively, with 7 bases between them. Germline CDR1 is SGHRS and CDR2 is YFSETQ. The CDR3 is made up of 15 amino acids. The CDR3 loop is CASSLGSSSNQPQHF. The CDR3 DNA reads TGCGCCAGCAGCTTGGGCAGTTCTAGCAATCAGCCCCAGCATTTT.

This clone appeared a few times. The J gene is TRBJ1-1, the V gene TRBV7-2; TRBD1 agrees at 7 bases. Germline lookup yields CDR1 SGHTA and CDR2 FQGNSA. V gave up 5 bases and J gave up 7 bases; unmatched junction bases: 4. CDR3 length: 12 residues. CDR3 DNA sequence: TGTGCCAGCAGCCCGGGACAGATTGAAGCTTTCTTT. Translating gives CASSPGQIEAFF.

This clone was observed a few times. V usage is TRBV27 and J usage is TRBJ2-1; tentative D call: TRBD1 (6 bases). Germline V lookup: CDR1 MNHEY, CDR2 SMNVEV (reference sequence). Trimming removed 4 bases from V and 8 bases from J, with 21 bases in between. This CDR3 region has 16 residues. This CDR3 is CASSYTPPFRGDEQFF. The DNA for the CDR3 is TGTGCCAGCAGTTACACACCTCCCTTCAGGGGAGATGAGCAGTTCTTC.

This clone came up a few times. This sequence joins TRBV18 and TRBJ1-2; 10 nucleotides agree with TRBD1. V trimming: 2 bases; J trimming: 6 bases; junction bases outside the gene matches: 12. Germline CDR1 and CDR2: KGHSH and LQKENI. CDR3 length equals 17 residues. CDR3: CASSPMMGTGDQNGYTF. Here the CDR3 DNA reads TGTGCCAGCTCACCAATGATGGGGACAGGGGATCAGAATGGCTACACCTTC.

This clone was recorded a few times. V usage is TRBV9 and J usage is TRBJ2-3; D remains ambiguous. This CDR3 contains 16 residues. The ends were cut back, 0 bases at V and 0 bases at J, with 11 bases in the middle. CDR1 is SGDLS and CDR2 is YYNGEE in the germline V gene. Written as DNA, the CDR3 is TGTGCCAGCAGCGTAGCTCCAGACATTAGCACAGATACGCAGTATTTT. It is translated as CASSVAPDISTDTQYF.

Here the CDR3 reads CASSQLVLGGAGYTF. DNA for the CDR3: TGCGCCAGCAGCCAGTTAGTATTAGGTGGGGCTGGCTACACCTTC. The genes are TRBV4-1 and TRBJ1-2; D perhaps matches TRBD1 (5 bases). The CDR3 length is 15 residues. CDR1 MGHRA and CDR2 YSYEKL come from the germline V gene. The V end lost 3 bases, the J end lost 7 bases, and 18 bases lay between the germline ends.

The rearrangement links TRBV7-8 to TRBJ2-5; TRBD2 aligns across 8 bases. The CDR3 is 18 residues long. The germline V gene encodes CDR1 SGHVS and CDR2 FQNEAQ. V gave up 5 bases and J gave up 2 bases; unmatched junction bases: 16. The CDR3 DNA sequence: TGTGCCAGCAGCCTTCGGCGAATAGCGGGGACTTCGCAAGAGACCCAGTACTTC. Its translation is CASSLRRIAGTSQETQYF.

V and J are TRBV5-4 and TRBJ2-7, with 8 bases that match TRBD2. This CDR3 is 15 amino acids long. The V gene's germline CDR1 is SGHNT and CDR2 YYREEE (reference sequence). Trimming cost V 0 bases and J 4 bases; bases outside gene matches: 6. This CDR3 reads CASSLVNSGEYEQYF. CDR3 nucleotides: TGTGCCAGCAGCTTGGTGAATAGCGGGGAGTACGAGCAGTACTTC.

This clone was counted between two and nine times. The chain employs TRBV4-1 and TRBJ2-3; the D gene is possibly TRBD1 (6 bases). V lost 3 bases and J lost 2, with 12 bases in between. CDR1 is MGHRA, CDR2 YSYEKL, per germline. This CDR3 has 15 amino acids. CDR3 residues: CASSQQWGPTDTQYF. CDR3 sequence (DNA): TGCGCCAGCAGCCAGCAGTGGGGGCCCACAGATACGCAGTATTTT.

The chain links TRBV11-2 to TRBJ1-2, with D uncertain. The V end lost 3 bases, the J end lost 6 bases, and 11 bases lay between the germline ends. Germline V gene lookup returns CDR1 SGHAT and CDR2 FQNNGV. The CDR3 is made up of 13 amino acids. The CDR3 here is CASSFLVEDGYTF. The CDR3 bases are TGTGCCAGCAGCTTTTTGGTAGAGGATGGCTACACCTTC. The full variable domain, its missing parts supplied by reference TRBV11-2 and TRBJ1-2, is EAGVAQSPRYKIIEKRQSVAFWCNPISGHATLYWYQQILGQGPKLLIQFQNNGVVDDSQLPKDRFSAERLKGVDSTLKIQPAKLEDSAVYLCASSFLVEDGYTFGSGTRLTVV.

This clone was recorded at least ten times. The chain is built from TRBV4-3 and TRBJ2-7, with D possibly TRBD1 on 5 matching bases. Germline V lookup: CDR1 LGHNA, CDR2 YSLEER. V lost 0 bases and J 2 bases, leaving 14 bases between the germline ends. This CDR3 has 16 residues. The CDR3 bases are TGCGCCAGCAGCCAAGATGTGACAGCGTACACCTACGAGCAGTACTTC. Its translation is CASSQDVTAYTYEQYF.

This clone was observed a handful of times. V gene TRBV6-1 combines with J gene TRBJ2-2; 9 bases match TRBD1. The trim removed 4 bases at V and 7 bases at J, leaving 1 base unmatched. The CDR3 has 13 amino acids. Looked up from germline, CDR1 is MNHNS and CDR2 is SASEGT. CDR3 sequence (DNA): TGTGCCAGCAGTGGACAGGGGGTCGGGGAGCTGTTTTTT. Its translation is CASSGQGVGELFF.

The J gene is TRBJ1-4, the V gene TRBV7-9, with TRBD1 matching over 8 bases. V trimming: 5 bases; J trimming: 8 bases; junction bases outside the gene matches: 7. This CDR3 spans 14 amino acids. Germline assignment: CDR1 SEHNR and CDR2 FQNEAQ (reference sequence). CDR3 amino acids: CASSQGARWEKLFF. The CDR3 bases are TGTGCCAGCAGCCAGGGGGCAAGGTGGGAAAAACTGTTTTTT.

The J gene is TRBJ2-4, the V gene TRBV7-9; 11 nucleotides align to TRBD1. Germline V gene data show CDR1 as SEHNR and CDR2 as FQNEAQ (reference sequence). The CDR3 length is 15 residues. Losses at the gene ends were 6 bases for V and 5 bases for J; bases not matched to a gene: 6. This chain's CDR3 is CASRTGQGGQNIQYF. CDR3 bases: TGTGCCAGCAGAACGGGACAGGGGGGCCAAAACATTCAGTACTTC.

The chain is built from TRBV7-9 and TRBJ1-2; possible D gene TRBD1, 6 bases. The CDR3 has 14 amino acids. Germline CDR1 SEHNR, CDR2 FQNEAQ (reference sequence). Trimming cost V 5 bases and J 3 bases, with 13 bases left between them. CDR3 bases: TGTGCCAGCAGCCTTGGACAGACCTACTATGGCTACACCTTC. Translation: CASSLGQTYYGYTF.

The genes are TRBV18 and TRBJ2-1; D gene uncertain. V was shortened by 5 bases and J by 7 bases, with 12 bases between the two germline ends. Germline-derived CDR1 and CDR2 are KGHSH and LQKENI. CDR3 length: 13 amino acids. CDR3 nucleotides: TGTGCCAGCTCAATAGACCAGAGGAATGAGCAGTTCTTC. Protein: CASSIDQRNEQFF.

This clone has more than one count but fewer than ten. This sequence joins TRBV7-2 and TRBJ2-2; 7 nucleotides line up with TRBD1. Trimming removed 5 bases from V and 7 bases from J; junction bases left unmatched: 10. The CDR3 is 15 residues long. CDR1 is SGHTA, CDR2 FQGNSA, per germline. The CDR3 bases are TGTGCCAGCAGCCTCCTGGAAGGGGGCAGCGGGGAGCTGTTTTTT. Translated, it gives CASSLLEGGSGELFF.

The gene calls are TRBV7-9 and TRBJ2-7; 9 nucleotides match TRBD1. Germline assignment: CDR1 SEHNR and CDR2 FQNEAQ (reference sequence). The CDR3 has 15 amino acids. V lost 5 bases and J lost 1; bases outside the gene matches: 6. The CDR3 bases are TGTGCCAGCAGCCTCCCACAGGGGGCGTCCTACGAGCAGTACTTC. Its translation is CASSLPQGASYEQYF.

This chain joins TRBV5-4 and TRBJ2-3, with 9 bases fitting TRBD1. The CDR3 loop spans 18 amino acids. Trimming cost V 4 bases and J 5 bases; bases outside gene matches: 17. In germline, CDR1 is SGHNT, CDR2 YYREEE (reference sequence). The chain's CDR3 is CASSPYNRDRVVRDTQYF. The CDR3 DNA reads TGTGCCAGCAGCCCGTACAACCGGGACAGGGTGGTGCGAGATACGCAGTATTTT.